The clone carrying this T cell receptor (beta chain) occurred a few times. This specimen comes from a study of blood T cell repertoires in COVID-19. Study information: COVID-19 samples from acute and convalescent phases originated in the United States, Italy and Spain. T cells, B-cell-depleted T cells, or PBMCs supplied cDNA or gDNA.

V gave up 3 bases and J gave up 2 bases; unmatched junction bases: 2. The CDR3 has 15 residues. Germline CDR1 reads LNHDA; CDR2 reads SQIVND (reference sequence). Original data processing: Reference gene primer amplification yielded estimated nucleated cell counts. Assay used: immunoSEQ multiplex PCR; TCRdb lists only in-frame clones, some missing. The DNA was the basis for D and trimming; V, J and clone size are from that table. The sample has 200,000 to 300,000 clones, 85% to 95% seen once; the top ten hold 0.8% to 0.95%. The source of this sequence is a man in his thirties or forties with COVID-19, enrolled during active disease. The specimen sequenced was peripheral blood. This chain joins TRBV19 and TRBJ1-3, with 9 bases aligning to TRBD1. The CDR3 region is CASSIGQGTGNTIYF. The CDR3 DNA reads as TGTGCCAGTAGTATCGGACAGGGGACTGGAAACACCATATATTTT. Combining the CDR3 with reference TRBV19 and TRBJ1-3 gives the whole variable domain DGGITQSPKYLFRKEGQNVTLSCEQNLNHDAMYWYRQDPGQGLRLIYYSQIVNDFQKGDIAEGYSVSREKKESFPLTVTSAQKNPTAFYLCASSIGQGTGNTIYFGEGSWLTVV.